The following is a T cell receptor (beta chain) sequence with its context. The data were taken from a study of blood T cell repertoires in COVID-19. Study overall: In each case, the material was cDNA or gDNA derived from T cells, B-cell-depleted T cells, or PBMCs.

Original processing notes: By means of reference gene primer amplification, nucleated cell counts were estimated. TCRdb's table, derived via immunoSEQ multiplex PCR, lists solely in-frame clones and lacks some. The V and J calls and clone size are taken from that table; D and trimming were inferred from the DNA. The data show some 250,000 clones, with approximately 91% seen just once and 1.2% held by the top ten. This study enrolled people aged about 18 to 100 from about two dozen US geographic areas. Grouping used clinical history reported by participants in a survey and questionnaire. V was clipped by 2 bases and J by 9 bases, with 8 bases between them. Per the germline V gene, CDR1 is MNHNY and CDR2 is SVGAGI (reference sequence). This CDR3 comprises 12 residues.

The chain employs TRBV6-6 and TRBJ1-5, with D uncertain. Sequenced input: PBMCs or T cells enriched from blood (not recorded which). The source of this sequence is a human donor in a cohort exposed to, infected with or recovered from COVID-19 (not recorded which). The donor label of this sample is uncertain. This chain's CDR3 is CASSYAEGPQHF. CDR3 nucleotide sequence: TGTGCCAGCAGTTACGCGGAAGGGCCCCAGCATTTT.